This T cell receptor (beta chain) was sequenced for a study of cytotoxic CD8 clonotypes in ibrutinib-treated CLL. Overall study findings and caveats: Circulating CD8+ T-cell counts were tracked by baseline clonality, which exceeded that of age-matched healthy donors.

Measured with immunoSEQ multiplex PCR; TCRdb has only the in-frame clones, and not every one. The profile shows over 120,000 clones, 60% to 85% of them singletons. Points on this clone: What it recognizes is unknown.

Genomic DNA in an amount of roughly 2 micrograms was extracted from cryopreserved PBMCs and used for the preparation of TCR beta libraries. Germline V gene sequence: CDR1 SNHLY, CDR2 FYNNEI. V lost 1 base and J 4 bases, leaving 12 bases between the germline ends. This CDR3 is 15 amino acids long. The clonotype comes from a human donor with chronic lymphocytic leukemia. The material sequenced was PBMCs, taken after 24 months of ibrutinib treatment. The J gene is TRBJ2-3, the V gene TRBV2, with D perhaps TRBD1 (5 bases). The CDR3 DNA reads as TGTGCCAGCAGTGAAGTAACATTCAGGGCAGATACGCAGTATTTT. It specifies CASSEVTFRADTQYF.